The clone carrying this TCR beta chain was counted only a few times. This record comes from a study of CD8 T cells in Susac syndrome. Reverse transcription of about 0.5 to 1 ug RNA was carried out with random hexamers. TCRdb re-derived calls from the immunoSEQ multiplex PCR reads in MiXCR, one entry per CDR3 protein. The repertoire holds some 160,000 distinct CDR3 sequences, with approximately 95% as singletons. Trimming cost V 7 bases and J 9 bases, with 10 bases left between them. Germline V lookup: CDR1 LNHDA, CDR2 SQIVND (reference sequence). There are 11 residues in the CDR3. This chain links TRBV19 with TRBJ2-1, with D tentatively TRBD2 (6 bases). The sequence came from a human donor with multiple sclerosis. Sequenced: CD8+ T cells from PBMCs. The CDR3 sequence: CASTLGGEQFF. CDR3 bases: TGTGCCAGTACCTTGGGGGGTGAGCAGTTCTTC.